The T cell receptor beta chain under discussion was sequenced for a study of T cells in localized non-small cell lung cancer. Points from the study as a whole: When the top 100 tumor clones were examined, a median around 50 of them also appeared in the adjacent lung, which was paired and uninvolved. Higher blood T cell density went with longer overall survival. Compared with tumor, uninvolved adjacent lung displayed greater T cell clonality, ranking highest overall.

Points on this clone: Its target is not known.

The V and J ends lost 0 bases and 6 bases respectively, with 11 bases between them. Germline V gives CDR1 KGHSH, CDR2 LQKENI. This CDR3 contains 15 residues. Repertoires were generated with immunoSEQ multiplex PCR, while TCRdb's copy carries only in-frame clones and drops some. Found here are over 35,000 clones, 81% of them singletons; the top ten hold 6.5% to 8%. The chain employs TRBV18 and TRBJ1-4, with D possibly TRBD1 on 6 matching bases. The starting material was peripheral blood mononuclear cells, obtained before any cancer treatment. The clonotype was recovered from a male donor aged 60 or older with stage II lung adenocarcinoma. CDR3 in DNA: TGTGCCAGCTCACCACCCAACAGGGCGGATGAAAAACTGTTTTTT. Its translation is CASSPPNRADEKLFF.